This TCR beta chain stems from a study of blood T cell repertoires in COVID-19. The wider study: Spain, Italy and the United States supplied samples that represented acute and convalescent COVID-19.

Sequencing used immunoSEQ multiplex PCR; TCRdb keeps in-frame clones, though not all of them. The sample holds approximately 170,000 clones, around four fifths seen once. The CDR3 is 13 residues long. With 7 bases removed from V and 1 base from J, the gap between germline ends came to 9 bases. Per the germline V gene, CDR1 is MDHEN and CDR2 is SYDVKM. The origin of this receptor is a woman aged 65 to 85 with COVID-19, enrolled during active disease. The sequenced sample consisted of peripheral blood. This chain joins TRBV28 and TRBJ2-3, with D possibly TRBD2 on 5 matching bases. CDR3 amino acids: CASIVSGTDTQYF. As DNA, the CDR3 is TGTGCCAGCATAGTTAGCGGCACAGATACGCAGTATTTT.